This T cell receptor beta chain comes out of a study of glioma-infiltrating T cells. On this clonotype itself: Its antigen is unknown. This may come from a read error, since a much larger clone is one base off.

The ends were cut back, 5 bases at V and 0 bases at J, with 13 bases in the middle. The CDR3 is 15 amino acids. Germline V gene data show CDR1 as MNHEY and CDR2 as SVGEGT. The iRepertoire nested amplicon-rescue multiplex PCR amplified TCR alpha and beta CDR3s from RNA. For one-step reverse transcription and amplification, about 90-400 ng of tissue mRNA or PBMC total RNA was used. TCRdb redid the calling of the multiplex PCR reads with MiXCR, one entry per CDR3 protein. The table has over 140,000 distinct CDR3 sequences, approximately 39% seen once. General study findings and limits: Above-expected tissue-blood divergence occurred in all gliomas, most in low-grade ones. CDR3 overlap between tissue and blood was very small.

This TCR was recovered from a human donor with low-grade glioma or glioblastoma, undergoing nonglioma brain surgery, or in good health (not recorded which). The source material was glioma tissue, nonneoplastic brain tissue, or PBMCs (not recorded which). The gene calls are TRBV6-2 or TRBV6-3 and TRBJ1-1; D call uncertain. CDR3 region: CASSDTRRLNTEAFF. The CDR3 region has the DNA TGTGCCAGCAGTGACACACGGAGGCTGAACACTGAAGCTTTCTTT.